These 2 T cell receptor beta chains were all obtained from the same sample, sequenced in a study of shared clonotypes between healthy human individuals. Data came from immunoSEQ multiplex PCR; TCRdb stores just in-frame clones and leaves some out. The table includes about 2.2 million clones, just over 90% detected once. Naive CD8 populations comprised CD45RO-negative cells positively selected for CCR7, excluding terminally differentiated effector memory CD45RA+ cells. Sequenced material: naive CD8+ T cells from PBMCs. Receptor source: a young man in good health. Some clones in this sample may be carry-over from other donors' samples.

Concerning this clone: The sample contains more than one DNA sequence encoding this CDR3. The rearrangement links TRBV29-1 to TRBJ1-1; 8 bases match TRBD1. The germline gives CDR1 SQVTM, CDR2 ANQGSEA. The CDR3 sequence is 11 residues long. V shed 7 bases, J shed 4 bases, and the junction held 2 bases outside the gene matches. The CDR3 DNA follows: TGCAGCGCCACAGGGGGCACTGAAGCTTTCTTT. Protein product: CSATGGTEAFF.

The rearrangement uses TRBV5-5 and TRBJ1-1; 9 bases match TRBD1. The CDR3 totals 14 residues. Germline-derived CDR1 and CDR2 are SGHKS and YYEKEE (reference sequence). V lost 4 bases to trimming and J lost 1 base; unmatched junction nucleotides: 2. CDR3 coding DNA: TGTGCCAGCAGCGTGGACAGGGGGAACACTGAAGCTTTCTTT. It codes for CASSVDRGNTEAFF.